This passage covers 3 T cell receptor beta chains from one sample sequenced in a study of somatic mutations in cytotoxic T cells in rheumatoid arthritis. The method was immunoSEQ multiplex PCR; TCRdb's version includes in-frame clones alone and lacks a portion of them. This table holds some 25,000 clones, roughly 80% found once. Sequencing was performed on CD8+ T cells sorted from blood. All receptors come from a woman aged 18-30 years in good health.

The chain links TRBV7-9 to TRBJ1-1; TRBD1 aligns across 7 bases. CDR1 is SEHNR, CDR2 FQNEAQ, per germline (reference sequence). V lost 1 base to trimming and J lost 3 bases; unmatched junction nucleotides: 5. The CDR3 covers 15 residues. DNA of the CDR3: TGTGCCAGCAGCTTAGGGGACAGCTTTTACACTGAAGCTTTCTTT. Amino acid sequence: CASSLGDSFYTEAFF.

The chain uses TRBV14 and TRBJ2-1; 7 bases align to TRBD2. V lost 0 bases to trimming and J lost 7 bases; unmatched junction nucleotides: 12. Germline V CDR1 and CDR2: SGHDN, FVKESK. The CDR3 extends over 17 amino acids. The CDR3 DNA follows: TGTGCCAGCAGCCAAGATCGGACTAGAGCGGGTTTTAATGAGCAGTTCTTC. This translates into CASSQDRTRAGFNEQFF.

The table lists this clone with a few counts. V is TRBV18 and J is TRBJ1-2; perhaps TRBD1 as D (6 bases). Looked up from germline, CDR1 is KGHSH and CDR2 is LQKENI. The CDR3 length is 12 residues. With 6 bases removed from V and 3 bases from J, the gap between germline ends came to 8 bases. The CDR3 sequence is CASSPGDYGYTF. CDR3 coding DNA: TGTGCCAGCTCGCCAGGGGACTATGGCTACACCTTC.